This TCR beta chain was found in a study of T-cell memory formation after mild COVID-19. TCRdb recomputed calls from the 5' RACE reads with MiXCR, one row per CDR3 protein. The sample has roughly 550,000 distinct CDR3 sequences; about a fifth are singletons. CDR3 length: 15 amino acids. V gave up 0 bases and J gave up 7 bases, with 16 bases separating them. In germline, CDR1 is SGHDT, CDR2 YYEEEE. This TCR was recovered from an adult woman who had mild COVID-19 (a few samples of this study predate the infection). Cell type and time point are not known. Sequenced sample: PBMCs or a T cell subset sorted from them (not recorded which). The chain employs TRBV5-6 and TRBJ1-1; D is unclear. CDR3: CASSLAPAFIGEAFF. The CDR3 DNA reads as TGTGCCAGCAGCTTGGCGCCCGCCTTCATCGGTGAAGCTTTCTTT.